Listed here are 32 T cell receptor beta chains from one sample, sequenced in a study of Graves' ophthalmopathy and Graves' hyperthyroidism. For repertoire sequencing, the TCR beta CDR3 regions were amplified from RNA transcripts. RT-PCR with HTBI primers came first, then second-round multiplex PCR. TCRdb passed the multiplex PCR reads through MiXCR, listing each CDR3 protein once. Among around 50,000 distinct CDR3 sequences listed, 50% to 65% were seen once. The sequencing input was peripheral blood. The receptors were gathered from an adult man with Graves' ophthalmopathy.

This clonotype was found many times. DNA for the CDR3: TGCAGTGCTTTCGGGACAGGGGAAACAGATACGCAGTATTTT. Protein product: CSAFGTGETDTQYF. The J gene is TRBJ2-3, the V gene TRBV20-1; 10 bases line up with TRBD1. Germline values: CDR1 DFQATT, CDR2 SNEGSKA (reference sequence). V lost 5 bases to trimming and J lost 3 bases; unmatched junction nucleotides: 5. This CDR3 is 14 amino acids long.

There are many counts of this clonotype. DNA of the CDR3: TGTGCCAGCAGCTGGAGGGGGGGCCCGACGACATACGAGCAGTACTTC. It specifies CASSWRGGPTTYEQYF. The rearrangement uses TRBV5-6 and TRBJ2-7; D possibly corresponds to TRBD2 (7 bases). CDR3 size: 16 residues. The germline V gene encodes CDR1 SGHDT and CDR2 YYEEEE. Trimming removed 3 bases from V and 4 bases from J, with 20 bases in between.

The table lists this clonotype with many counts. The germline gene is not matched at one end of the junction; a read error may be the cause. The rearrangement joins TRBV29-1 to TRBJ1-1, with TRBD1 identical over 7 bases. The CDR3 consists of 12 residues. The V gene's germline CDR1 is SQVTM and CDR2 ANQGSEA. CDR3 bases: TGCAGCGCTGAAGGGGGCGGGAATGAAGCTTTCTTT. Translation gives CSAEGGGNEAFF.

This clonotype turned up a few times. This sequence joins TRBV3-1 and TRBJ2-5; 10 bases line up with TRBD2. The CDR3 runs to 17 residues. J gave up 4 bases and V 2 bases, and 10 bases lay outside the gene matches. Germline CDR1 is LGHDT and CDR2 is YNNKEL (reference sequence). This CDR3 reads CASSQKQIAGGGETQYF. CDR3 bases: TGTGCCAGCAGCCAAAAACAAATAGCGGGGGGTGGAGAGACCCAGTACTTC.

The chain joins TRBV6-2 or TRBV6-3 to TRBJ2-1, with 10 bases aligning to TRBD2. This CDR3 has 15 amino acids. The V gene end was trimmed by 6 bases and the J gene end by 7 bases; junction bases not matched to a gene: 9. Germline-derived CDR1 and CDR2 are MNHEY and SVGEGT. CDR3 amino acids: CASRSWLAGVNEQFF. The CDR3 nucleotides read TGTGCCAGCAGATCATGGCTAGCGGGAGTGAATGAGCAGTTCTTC.

CDR3 residues: CATRVSVVGTDTQYF. The CDR3 nucleotides are TGTGCCACCAGAGTATCCGTTGTCGGCACAGATACGCAGTATTTT. The chain joins TRBV2 to TRBJ2-3, with D unclear. The V end lost 10 bases, the J end lost 1 base, and 18 bases lay between the germline ends. The CDR3 consists of 15 residues. The V gene's germline CDR1 is SNHLY and CDR2 FYNNEI.

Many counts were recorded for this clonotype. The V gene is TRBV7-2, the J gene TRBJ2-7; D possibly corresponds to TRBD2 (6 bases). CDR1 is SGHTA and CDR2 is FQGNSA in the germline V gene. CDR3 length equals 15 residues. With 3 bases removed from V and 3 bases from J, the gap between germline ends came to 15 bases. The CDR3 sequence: CASSLRGGSFYEQYF. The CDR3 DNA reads TGTGCCAGCAGCTTGCGTGGGGGGTCGTTCTACGAGCAGTACTTC. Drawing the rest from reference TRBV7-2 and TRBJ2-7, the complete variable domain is GAGVSQSPSNKVTEKGKDVELRCDPISGHTALYWYRQSLGQGLEFLIYFQGNSAPDKSGLPSDRFSAERTGGSVSTLTIQRTQQEDSAVYLCASSLRGGSFYEQYFGPGTRLTVT.

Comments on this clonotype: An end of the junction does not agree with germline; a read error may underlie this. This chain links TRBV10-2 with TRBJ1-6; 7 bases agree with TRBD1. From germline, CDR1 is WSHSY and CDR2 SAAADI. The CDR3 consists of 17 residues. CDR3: CASTSHRTGVNNSPLHF. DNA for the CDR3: TGTGCCAGCACCTCCCATCGGACAGGAGTAAATAATTCACCCCTCCACTTT.

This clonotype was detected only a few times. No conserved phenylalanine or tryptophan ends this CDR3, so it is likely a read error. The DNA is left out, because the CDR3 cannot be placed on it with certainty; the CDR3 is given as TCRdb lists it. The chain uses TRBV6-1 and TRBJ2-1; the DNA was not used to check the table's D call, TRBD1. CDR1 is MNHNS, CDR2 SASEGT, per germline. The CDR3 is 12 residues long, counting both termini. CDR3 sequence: CASSEWRGQGFI.

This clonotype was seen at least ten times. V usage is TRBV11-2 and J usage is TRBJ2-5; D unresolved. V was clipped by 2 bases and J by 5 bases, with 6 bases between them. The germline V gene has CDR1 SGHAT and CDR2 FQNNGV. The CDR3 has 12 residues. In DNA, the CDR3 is TGTGCCAGCAGCTTATGGCATGAGACCCAGTACTTC. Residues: CASSLWHETQYF.

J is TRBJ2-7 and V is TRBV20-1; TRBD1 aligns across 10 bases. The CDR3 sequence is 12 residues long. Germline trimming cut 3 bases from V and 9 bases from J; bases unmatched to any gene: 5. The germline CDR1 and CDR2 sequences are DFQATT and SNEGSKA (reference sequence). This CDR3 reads CSARGTGDAQYF. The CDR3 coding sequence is TGCAGTGCTAGGGGGACAGGGGACGCGCAGTACTTC.

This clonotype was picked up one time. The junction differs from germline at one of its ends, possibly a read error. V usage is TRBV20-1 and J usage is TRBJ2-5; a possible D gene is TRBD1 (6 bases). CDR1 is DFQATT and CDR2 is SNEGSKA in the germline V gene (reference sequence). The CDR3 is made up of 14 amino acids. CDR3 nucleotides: TGCGGTGCTAGAGGGCAGGGTCCAGGGGAGACCAAGTACTTC. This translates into CGARGQGPGETKYF.

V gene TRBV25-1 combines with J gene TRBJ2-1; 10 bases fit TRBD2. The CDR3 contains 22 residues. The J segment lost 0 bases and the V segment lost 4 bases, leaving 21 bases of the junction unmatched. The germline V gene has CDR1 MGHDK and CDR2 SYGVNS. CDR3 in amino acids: CASSARTPRRSGRASSYNEQFF. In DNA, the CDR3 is TGTGCCAGCAGTGCTAGAACCCCAAGGCGGAGCGGGAGGGCTTCCTCCTACAATGAGCAGTTCTTC.

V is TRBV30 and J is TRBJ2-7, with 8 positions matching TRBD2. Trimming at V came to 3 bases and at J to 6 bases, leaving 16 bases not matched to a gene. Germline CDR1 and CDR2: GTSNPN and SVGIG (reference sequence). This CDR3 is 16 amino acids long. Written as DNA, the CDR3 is TGTGCCTGGAGACCACTCTCCGGGACTAGATTCAGCGAGCAGTACTTC. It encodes CAWRPLSGTRFSEQYF.

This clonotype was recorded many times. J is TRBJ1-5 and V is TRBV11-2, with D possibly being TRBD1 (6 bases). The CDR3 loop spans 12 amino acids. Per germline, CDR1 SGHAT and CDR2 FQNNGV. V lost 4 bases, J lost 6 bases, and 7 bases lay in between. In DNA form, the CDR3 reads TGTGCCAGCAGCTCCAGGGGTCAGCCCCAGCATTTT. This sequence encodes CASSSRGQPQHF.

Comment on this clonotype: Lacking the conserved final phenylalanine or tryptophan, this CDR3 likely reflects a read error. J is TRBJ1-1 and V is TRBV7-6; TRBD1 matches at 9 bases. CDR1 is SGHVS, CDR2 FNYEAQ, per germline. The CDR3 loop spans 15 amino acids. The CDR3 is CAGSLAGDRATEAFS. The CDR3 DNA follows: TGTGCCGGCAGCTTAGCGGGGGACAGGGCTACTGAAGCTTTCTCT.

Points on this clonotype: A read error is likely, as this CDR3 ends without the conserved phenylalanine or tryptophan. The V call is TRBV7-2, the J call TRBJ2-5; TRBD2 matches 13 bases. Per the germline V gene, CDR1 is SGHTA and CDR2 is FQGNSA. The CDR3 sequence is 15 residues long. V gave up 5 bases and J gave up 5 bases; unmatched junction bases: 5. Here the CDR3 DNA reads TGTGCCAGCAGCAGACCGACTAGCGGGGGGGAGACCCAGTACCTC. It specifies CASSRPTSGGETQYL.

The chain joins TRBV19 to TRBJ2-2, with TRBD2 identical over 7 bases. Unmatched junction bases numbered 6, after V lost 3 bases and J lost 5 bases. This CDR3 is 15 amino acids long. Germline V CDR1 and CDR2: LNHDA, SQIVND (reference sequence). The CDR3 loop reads CASSMTSLRTGELFF. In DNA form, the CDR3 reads TGTGCCAGTAGTATGACTAGCCTGAGAACCGGGGAGCTGTTTTTT.

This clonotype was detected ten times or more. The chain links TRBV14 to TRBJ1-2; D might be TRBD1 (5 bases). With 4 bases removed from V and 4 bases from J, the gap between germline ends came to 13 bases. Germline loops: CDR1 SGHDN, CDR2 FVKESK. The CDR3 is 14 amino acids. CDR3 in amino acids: CASSRGLRLYGYTF. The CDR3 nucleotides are TGTGCCAGCAGCCGGGGACTGAGACTCTATGGCTACACCTTC. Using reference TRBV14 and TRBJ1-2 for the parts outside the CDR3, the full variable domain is EAGVTQFPSHSVIEKGQTVTLRCDPISGHDNLYWYRRVMGKEIKFLLHFVKESKQDESGMPNNRFLAERTGGTYSTLKVQPAELEDSGVYFCASSRGLRLYGYTFGSGTRLTVV.

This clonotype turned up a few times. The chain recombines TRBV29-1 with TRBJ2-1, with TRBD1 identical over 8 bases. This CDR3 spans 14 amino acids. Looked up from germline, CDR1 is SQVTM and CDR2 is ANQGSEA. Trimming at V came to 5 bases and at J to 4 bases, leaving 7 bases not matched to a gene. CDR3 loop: CSVPQGAPYNEQFF. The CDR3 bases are TGCAGCGTTCCCCAGGGGGCCCCATACAATGAGCAGTTCTTC.

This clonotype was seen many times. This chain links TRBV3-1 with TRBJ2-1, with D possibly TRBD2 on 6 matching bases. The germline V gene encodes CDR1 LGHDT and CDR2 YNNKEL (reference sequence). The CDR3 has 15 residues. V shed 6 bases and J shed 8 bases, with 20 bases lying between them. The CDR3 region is CASSRVGGNPHEQFF. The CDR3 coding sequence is TGTGCCAGCAGTCGCGTGGGCGGGAACCCCCATGAGCAGTTCTTC.

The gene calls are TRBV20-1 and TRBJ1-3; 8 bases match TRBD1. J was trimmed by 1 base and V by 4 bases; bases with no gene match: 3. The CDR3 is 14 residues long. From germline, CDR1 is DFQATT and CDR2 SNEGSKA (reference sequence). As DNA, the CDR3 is TGCAGTGCTATGACAGGGGTTTCTGGAAACACCATATATTTT. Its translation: CSAMTGVSGNTIYF.

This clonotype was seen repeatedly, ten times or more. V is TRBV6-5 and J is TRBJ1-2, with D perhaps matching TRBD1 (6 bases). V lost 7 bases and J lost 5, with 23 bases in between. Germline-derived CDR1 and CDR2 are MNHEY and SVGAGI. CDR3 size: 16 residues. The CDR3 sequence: CASTTHPQAQGYGYTF. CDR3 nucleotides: TGTGCCAGCACGACCCATCCCCAGGCCCAGGGGTATGGCTACACCTTC.

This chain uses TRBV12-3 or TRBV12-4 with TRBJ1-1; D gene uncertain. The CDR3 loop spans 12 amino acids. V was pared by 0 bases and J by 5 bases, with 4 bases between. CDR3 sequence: CASSLAGTEAFF. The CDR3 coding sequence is TGTGCCAGCAGTTTAGCCGGGACTGAAGCTTTCTTT.

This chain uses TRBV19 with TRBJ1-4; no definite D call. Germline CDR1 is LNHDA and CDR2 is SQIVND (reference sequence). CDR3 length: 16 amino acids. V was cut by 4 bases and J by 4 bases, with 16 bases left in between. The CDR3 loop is CASSRPRTAVNEKLFF. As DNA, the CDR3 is TGTGCCAGTAGTAGACCCCGGACCGCTGTTAATGAAAAACTGTTTTTT.

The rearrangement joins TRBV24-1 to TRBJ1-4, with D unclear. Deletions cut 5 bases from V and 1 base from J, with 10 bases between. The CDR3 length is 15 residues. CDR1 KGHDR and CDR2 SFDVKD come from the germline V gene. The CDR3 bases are TGTGCCACCAGTGCCGGGGTAGGAACTAATGAAAAACTGTTTTTT. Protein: CATSAGVGTNEKLFF.

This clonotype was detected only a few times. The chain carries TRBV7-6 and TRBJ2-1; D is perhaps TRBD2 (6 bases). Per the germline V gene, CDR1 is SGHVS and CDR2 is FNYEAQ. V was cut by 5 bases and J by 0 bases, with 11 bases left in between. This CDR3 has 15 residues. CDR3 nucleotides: TGTGCCAGCAGCCCAGTAGCGGTCTCCTACAATGAGCAGTTCTTC. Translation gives CASSPVAVSYNEQFF. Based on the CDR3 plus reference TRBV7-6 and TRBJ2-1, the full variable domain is GAGVSQSPRYKVTKRGQDVALRCDPISGHVSLYWYRQALGQGPEFLTYFNYEAQQDKSGLPNDRFSAERPEGSISTLTIQRTEQRDSAMYRCASSPVAVSYNEQFFGPGTRLTVL.

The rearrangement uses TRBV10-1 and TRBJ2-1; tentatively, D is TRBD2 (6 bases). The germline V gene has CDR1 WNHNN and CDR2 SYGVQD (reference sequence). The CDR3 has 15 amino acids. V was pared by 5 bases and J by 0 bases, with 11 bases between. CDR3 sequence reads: CASSPAGNSYNEQFF. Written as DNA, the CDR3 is TGCGCCAGCAGTCCCGCGGGGAACTCCTACAATGAGCAGTTCTTC.

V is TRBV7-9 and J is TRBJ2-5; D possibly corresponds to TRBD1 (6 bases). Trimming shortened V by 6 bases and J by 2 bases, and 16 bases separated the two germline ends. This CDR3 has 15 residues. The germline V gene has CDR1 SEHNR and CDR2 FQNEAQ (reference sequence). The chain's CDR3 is CASSDRGGPQETQYF. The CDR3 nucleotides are TGTGCCAGCAGTGACAGAGGGGGTCCTCAAGAGACCCAGTACTTC.

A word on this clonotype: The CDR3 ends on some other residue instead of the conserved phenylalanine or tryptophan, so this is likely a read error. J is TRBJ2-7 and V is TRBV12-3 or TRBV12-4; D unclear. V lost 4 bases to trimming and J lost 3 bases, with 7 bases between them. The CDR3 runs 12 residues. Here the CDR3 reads CASSSYGYEQYS. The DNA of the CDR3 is TGTGCCAGCAGTTCGTACGGCTACGAGCAGTACTCC.

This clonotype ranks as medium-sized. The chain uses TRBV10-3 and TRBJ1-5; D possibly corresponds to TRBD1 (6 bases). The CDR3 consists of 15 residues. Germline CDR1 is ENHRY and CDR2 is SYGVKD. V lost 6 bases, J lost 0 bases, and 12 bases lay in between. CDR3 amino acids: CAISLGGVSNQPQHF. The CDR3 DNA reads TGTGCCATCAGCCTAGGGGGGGTTAGCAATCAGCCCCAGCATTTT.

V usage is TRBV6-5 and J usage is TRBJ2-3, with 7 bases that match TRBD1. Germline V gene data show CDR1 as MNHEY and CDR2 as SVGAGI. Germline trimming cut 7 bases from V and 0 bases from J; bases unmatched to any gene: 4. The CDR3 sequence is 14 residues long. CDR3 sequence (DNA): TGTGCCAGCAAGACAGGGCAGAGCACAGATACGCAGTATTTT. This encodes CASKTGQSTDTQYF.